This TCR beta chain was recorded in a study of post-analysis software for immune sequencing data. Findings and caveats of the study: Multiple sclerosis patients showed significantly lower normalized Chao1 diversity than controls did. Batch-mates among the samples co-clustered strongly by F measure. In patients, TRBV5-6, TRBV5-1 and TRBV20-1 belonged to four or five TRBV segments found more frequently than in controls.

Concerning this clonotype: Its antigen is still unknown.

Built from TCR beta cDNA, the libraries had unique molecular identifiers in them. Some 500,000 cDNA molecules were obtained per 1 to 10 million input T cells. TCRdb reanalysed the PCR reads using MiXCR and keeps one entry per CDR3 protein. Of roughly 540,000 distinct CDR3 sequences in the sample, about a third are singletons; the top ten hold 4.5% to 7.5%. V was trimmed by 10 bases and J by 1 base, leaving 13 bases between them. Germline V gene data show CDR1 as MNHEY and CDR2 as SVGAGI. The CDR3 extends over 13 amino acids. Sequencing input: blood. The receptor comes from a girl aged 2-17 years with multiple sclerosis. This chain joins TRBV6-5 and TRBJ1-1; maybe TRBD1 (6 bases). The CDR3 protein is CATKGGQNTEAFF. The CDR3 DNA reads TGTGCCACCAAGGGGGGGCAGAACACTGAAGCTTTCTTT.